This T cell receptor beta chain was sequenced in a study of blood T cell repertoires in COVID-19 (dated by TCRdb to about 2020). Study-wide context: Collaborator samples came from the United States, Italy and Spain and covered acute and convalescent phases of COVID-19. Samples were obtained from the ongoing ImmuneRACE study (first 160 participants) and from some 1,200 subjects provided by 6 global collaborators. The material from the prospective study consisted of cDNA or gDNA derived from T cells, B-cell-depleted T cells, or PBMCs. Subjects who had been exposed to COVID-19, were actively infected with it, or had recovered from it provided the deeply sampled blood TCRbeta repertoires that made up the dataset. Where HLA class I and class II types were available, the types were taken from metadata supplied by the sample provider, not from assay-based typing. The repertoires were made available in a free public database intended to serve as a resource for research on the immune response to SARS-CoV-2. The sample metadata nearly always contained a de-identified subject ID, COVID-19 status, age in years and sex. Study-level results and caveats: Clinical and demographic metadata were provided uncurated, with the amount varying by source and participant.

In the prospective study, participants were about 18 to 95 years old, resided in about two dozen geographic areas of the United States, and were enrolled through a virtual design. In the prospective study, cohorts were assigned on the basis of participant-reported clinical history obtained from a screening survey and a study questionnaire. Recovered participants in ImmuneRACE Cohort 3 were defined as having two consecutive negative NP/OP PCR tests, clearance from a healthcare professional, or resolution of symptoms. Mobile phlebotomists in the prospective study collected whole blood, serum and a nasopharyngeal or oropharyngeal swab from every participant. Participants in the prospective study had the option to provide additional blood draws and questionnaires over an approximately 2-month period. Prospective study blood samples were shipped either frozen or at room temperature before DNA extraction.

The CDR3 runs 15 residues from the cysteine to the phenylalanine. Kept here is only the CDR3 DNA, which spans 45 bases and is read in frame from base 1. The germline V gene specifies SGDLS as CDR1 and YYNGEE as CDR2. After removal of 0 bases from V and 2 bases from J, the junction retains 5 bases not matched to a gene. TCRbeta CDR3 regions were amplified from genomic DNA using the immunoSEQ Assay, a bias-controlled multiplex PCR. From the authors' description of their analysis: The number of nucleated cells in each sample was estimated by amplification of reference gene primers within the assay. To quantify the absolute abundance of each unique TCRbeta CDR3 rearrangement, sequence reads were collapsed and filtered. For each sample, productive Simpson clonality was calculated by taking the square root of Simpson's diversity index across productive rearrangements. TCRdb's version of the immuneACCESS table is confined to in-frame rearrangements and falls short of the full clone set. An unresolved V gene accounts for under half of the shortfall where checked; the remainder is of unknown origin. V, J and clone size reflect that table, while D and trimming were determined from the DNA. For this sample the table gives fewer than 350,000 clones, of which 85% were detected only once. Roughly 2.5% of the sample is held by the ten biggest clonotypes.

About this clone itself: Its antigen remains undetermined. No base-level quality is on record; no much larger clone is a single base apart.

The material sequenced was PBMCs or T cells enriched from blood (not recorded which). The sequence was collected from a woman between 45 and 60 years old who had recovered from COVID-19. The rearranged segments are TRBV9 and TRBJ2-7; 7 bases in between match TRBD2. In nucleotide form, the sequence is TGTGCCAGCAGCGTAGCGGCTAGCGGCCCCTACGAGCAGTACTTC. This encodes CASSVAASGPYEQYF.